The source of this T cell receptor (beta chain) is a study of graft-versus-host responses after intestinal transplantation. Study overall: Among the recipients, all got anti-thymocyte globulin induction and then tacrolimus and steroids for 3 to 4 years.

General observations from the study: Researchers found peak circulating GvH clone levels linked to early post-transplant HvG declines. Across patients carrying graft-donor T cell macrochimerism, allografts held high graft-versus-host to host-versus-graft clonal ratios.

Sequenced by immunoSEQ multiplex PCR; TCRdb stores in-frame clones only, minus some. The top ten hold around 6.3% of the sample, which has roughly 14,000 clones, more than 70% seen once. With regard to this clone: Its specificity is unknown.

This CDR3 spans 14 amino acids. V lost 7 bases, J lost 4 bases, and 16 bases lay in between. Germline V gives CDR1 SGHAT, CDR2 FQNNGV. This material consisted of bone marrow, taken approximately 120 days after intestinal transplantation. This TCR came from a human patient who received an intestinal transplant, so some T cells may come from the graft donor. The chain combines TRBV11-2 with TRBJ2-5, with D unclear. CDR3 sequence (DNA): TGTGCCAGCACTCGCCCCAGGCCTCGAGAGACCCAGTACTTC. Its protein product is CASTRPRPRETQYF. The entire variable domain, with the rest obtained from reference TRBV11-2 and TRBJ2-5, is as follows: EAGVAQSPRYKIIEKRQSVAFWCNPISGHATLYWYQQILGQGPKLLIQFQNNGVVDDSQLPKDRFSAERLKGVDSTLKIQPAKLEDSAVYLCASTRPRPRETQYFGPGTRLLVL.